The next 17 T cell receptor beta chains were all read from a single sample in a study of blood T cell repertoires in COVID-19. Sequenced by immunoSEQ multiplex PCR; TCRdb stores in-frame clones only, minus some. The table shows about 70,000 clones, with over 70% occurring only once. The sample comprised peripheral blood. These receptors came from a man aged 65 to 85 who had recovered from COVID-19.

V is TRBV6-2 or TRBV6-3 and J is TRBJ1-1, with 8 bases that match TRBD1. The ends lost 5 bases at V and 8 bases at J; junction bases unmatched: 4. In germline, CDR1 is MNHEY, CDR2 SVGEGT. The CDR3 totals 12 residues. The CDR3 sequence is CASSRRTGEAFF. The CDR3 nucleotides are TGTGCCAGCAGTCGCAGGACAGGGGAAGCTTTCTTT.

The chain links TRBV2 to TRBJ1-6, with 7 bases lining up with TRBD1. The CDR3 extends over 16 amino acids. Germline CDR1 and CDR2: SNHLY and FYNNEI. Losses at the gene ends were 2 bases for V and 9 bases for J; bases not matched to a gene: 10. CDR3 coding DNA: TGTGCCAGCAGTGAACGGGGTAGACAGGGTGGTTCACCCCTCCACTTT. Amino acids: CASSERGRQGGSPLHF.

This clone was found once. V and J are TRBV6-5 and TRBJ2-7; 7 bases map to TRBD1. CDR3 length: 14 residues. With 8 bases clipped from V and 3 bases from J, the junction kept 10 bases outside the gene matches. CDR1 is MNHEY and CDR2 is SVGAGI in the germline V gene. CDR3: CASGGQNFFYEQYF. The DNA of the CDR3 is TGTGCCAGCGGGGGACAGAACTTTTTCTACGAGCAGTACTTC.

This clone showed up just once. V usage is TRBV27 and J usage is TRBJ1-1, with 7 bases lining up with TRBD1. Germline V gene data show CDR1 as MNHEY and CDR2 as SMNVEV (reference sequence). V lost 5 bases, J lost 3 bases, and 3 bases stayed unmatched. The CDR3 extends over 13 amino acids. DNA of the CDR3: TGTGCCAGCAGTCGAGACAGGGACACTGAAGCTTTCTTT. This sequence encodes CASSRDRDTEAFF.

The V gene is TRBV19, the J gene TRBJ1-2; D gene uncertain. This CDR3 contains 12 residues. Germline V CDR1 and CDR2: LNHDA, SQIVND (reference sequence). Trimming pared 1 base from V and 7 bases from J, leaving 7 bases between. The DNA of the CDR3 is TGTGCCAGTAGTATAGGAGGTGTTGGCTACACCTTC. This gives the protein CASSIGGVGYTF.

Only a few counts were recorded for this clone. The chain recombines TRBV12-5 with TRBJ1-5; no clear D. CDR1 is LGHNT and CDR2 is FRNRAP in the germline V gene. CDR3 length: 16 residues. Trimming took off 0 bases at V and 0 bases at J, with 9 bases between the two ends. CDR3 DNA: TGTGCTAGTGGTTTGGTACTCGGGGATAGCAATCAGCCCCAGCATTTT. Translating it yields CASGLVLGDSNQPQHF.

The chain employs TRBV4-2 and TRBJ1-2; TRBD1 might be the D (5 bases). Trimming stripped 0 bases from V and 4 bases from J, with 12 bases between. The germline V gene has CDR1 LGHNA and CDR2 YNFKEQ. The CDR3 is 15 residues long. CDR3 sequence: CASSQDRQYSYGYTF. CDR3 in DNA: TGTGCCAGCAGCCAAGATCGACAGTACAGCTATGGCTACACCTTC.

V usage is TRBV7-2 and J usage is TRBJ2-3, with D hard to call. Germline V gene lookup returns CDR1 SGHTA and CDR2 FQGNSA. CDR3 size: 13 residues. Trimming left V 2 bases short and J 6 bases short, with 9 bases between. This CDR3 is CASSLNLPDTQYF. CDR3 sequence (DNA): TGTGCCAGCAGCTTAAACCTACCCGATACGCAGTATTTT. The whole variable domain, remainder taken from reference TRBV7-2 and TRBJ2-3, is GAGVSQSPSNKVTEKGKDVELRCDPISGHTALYWYRQSLGQGLEFLIYFQGNSAPDKSGLPSDRFSAERTGGSVSTLTIQRTQQEDSAVYLCASSLNLPDTQYFGPGTRLTVL.

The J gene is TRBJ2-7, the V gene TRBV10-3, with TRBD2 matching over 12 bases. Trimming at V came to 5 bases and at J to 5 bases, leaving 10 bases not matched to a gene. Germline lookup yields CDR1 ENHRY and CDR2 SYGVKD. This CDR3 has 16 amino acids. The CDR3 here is CAISPTSGSVGDEQYF. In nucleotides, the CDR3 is TGTGCCATCAGTCCGACTAGCGGGAGTGTAGGTGACGAGCAGTACTTC.

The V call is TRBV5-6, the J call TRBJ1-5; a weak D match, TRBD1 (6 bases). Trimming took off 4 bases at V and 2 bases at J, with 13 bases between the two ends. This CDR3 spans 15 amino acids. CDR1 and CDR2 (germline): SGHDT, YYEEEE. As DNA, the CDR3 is TGTGCCAGCAGCCTGAGACAGGCCCGCAATCAGCCCCAGCATTTT. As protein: CASSLRQARNQPQHF.

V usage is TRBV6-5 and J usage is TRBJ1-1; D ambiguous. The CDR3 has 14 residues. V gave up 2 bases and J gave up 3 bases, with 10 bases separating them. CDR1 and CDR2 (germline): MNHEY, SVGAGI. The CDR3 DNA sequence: TGTGCCAGCAGTTACGCCCCCGGGGACACTGAAGCTTTCTTT. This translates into CASSYAPGDTEAFF.

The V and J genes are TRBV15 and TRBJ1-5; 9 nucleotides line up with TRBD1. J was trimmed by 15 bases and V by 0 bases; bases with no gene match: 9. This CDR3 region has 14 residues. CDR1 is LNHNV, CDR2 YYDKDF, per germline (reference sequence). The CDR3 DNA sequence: TGTGCCACCAGCAGAGATTTGGGGGACAGGGCACGGCATTTT. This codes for CATSRDLGDRARHF.

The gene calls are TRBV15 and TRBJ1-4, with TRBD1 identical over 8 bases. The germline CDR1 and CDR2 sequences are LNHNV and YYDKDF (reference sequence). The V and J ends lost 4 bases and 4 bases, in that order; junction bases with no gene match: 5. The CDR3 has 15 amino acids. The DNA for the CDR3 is TGTGCCACCAGCAAAGGGACAGGAAATAATGAAAAACTGTTTTTT. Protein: CATSKGTGNNEKLFF.

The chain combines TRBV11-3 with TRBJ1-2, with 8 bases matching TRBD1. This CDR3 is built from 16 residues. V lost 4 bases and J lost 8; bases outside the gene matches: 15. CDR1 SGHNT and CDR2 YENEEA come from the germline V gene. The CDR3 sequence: CASSSGTGPTKGGYTF. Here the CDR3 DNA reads TGTGCCAGCAGCTCGGGGACAGGACCCACCAAGGGCGGCTACACCTTC.

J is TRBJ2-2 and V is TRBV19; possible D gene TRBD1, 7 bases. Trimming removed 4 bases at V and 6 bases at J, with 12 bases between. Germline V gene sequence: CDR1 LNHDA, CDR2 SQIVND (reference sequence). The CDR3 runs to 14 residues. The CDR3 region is CASSTTGRSGELFF. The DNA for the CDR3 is TGTGCCAGTAGTACGACAGGGAGGTCCGGGGAGCTGTTTTTT.

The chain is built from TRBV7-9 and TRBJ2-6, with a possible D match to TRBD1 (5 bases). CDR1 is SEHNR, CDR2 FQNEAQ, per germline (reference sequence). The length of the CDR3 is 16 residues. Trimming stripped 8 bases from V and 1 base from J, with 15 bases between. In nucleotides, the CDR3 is TGTGCCAGCCCAGACAGCAAATCATCTGGGGCCAACGTCCTGACTTTC. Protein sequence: CASPDSKSSGANVLTF.

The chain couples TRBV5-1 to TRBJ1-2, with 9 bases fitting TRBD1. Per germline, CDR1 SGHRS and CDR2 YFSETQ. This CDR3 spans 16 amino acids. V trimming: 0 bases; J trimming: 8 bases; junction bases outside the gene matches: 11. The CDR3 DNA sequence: TGCGCCAGCAGCTTGGACACAGGGGGCGCGAATGCAGGCTACACCTTC. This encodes CASSLDTGGANAGYTF. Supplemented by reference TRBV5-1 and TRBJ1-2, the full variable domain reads KAGVTQTPRYLIKTRGQQVTLSCSPISGHRSVSWYQQTPGQGLQFLFEYFSETQRNKGNFPGRFSGRQFSNSRSEMNVSTLELGDSALYLCASSLDTGGANAGYTFGSGTRLTVV.